One and the same sample provided the 13 T cell receptor beta chains below, sequenced in a study of beta chain features in type 1 diabetes. No antigen is known for these receptors. The sequenced template was cDNA made from the entire isolated RNA. Sequenced by immunoSEQ multiplex PCR; TCRdb stores in-frame clones only, minus some. The table lists around 600,000 clones, over 10% of them singletons. Study observations and caveats: In all four CD4+ subsets, TCRB CDR3 length was significantly, moderately reduced in type 1 diabetes.

Sequencing was done on a sample of naive CD4+ T cells from blood. All receptors derive from a man between 25 and 39 years old with type 1 diabetes.

This clone came up a few times. V is TRBV7-2 and J is TRBJ2-1; the D is unclear. The CDR3 sequence is 12 residues long. V shed 6 bases and J shed 4 bases, with 7 bases lying between them. Germline lookup yields CDR1 SGHTA and CDR2 FQGNSA. CDR3 region: CASSLLYNEQFF. The CDR3 DNA follows: TGTGCCAGCAGTCTGTTGTACAATGAGCAGTTCTTC.

The V and J genes are TRBV30 and TRBJ1-6; D unresolved. The CDR3 is 16 amino acids. Trimming shortened V by 4 bases and J by 0 bases, and 13 bases separated the two germline ends. From germline, CDR1 is GTSNPN and CDR2 SVGIG (reference sequence). This CDR3 is CAWIRRSSSYNSPLHF. CDR3 coding DNA: TGTGCCTGGATACGACGGTCAAGCTCCTATAATTCACCCCTCCACTTT.

In regard to this clone: Other DNA sequences of this sample code for an identical CDR3. The chain employs TRBV5-1 and TRBJ2-5; TRBD1 might be the D (5 bases). The ends were cut back, 0 bases at V and 4 bases at J, with 7 bases in the middle. Germline values: CDR1 SGHRS, CDR2 YFSETQ. The CDR3 contains 13 residues. CDR3 in amino acids: CASSLGQSETQYF. The CDR3 DNA follows: TGCGCCAGCAGCTTGGGACAGTCAGAGACCCAGTACTTC.

The chain has TRBV6-4 and TRBJ2-6, with D hard to call. V shed 7 bases and J shed 1 base, with 11 bases lying between them. The CDR3 loop spans 15 amino acids. CDR1 and CDR2 (germline): MRHNA, SNTAGT. This CDR3 is CASTVVGSGANVLTF. The CDR3 DNA is TGTGCCAGCACCGTTGTGGGGTCTGGGGCCAACGTCCTGACTTTC.

A single count supports this clone. The J gene is TRBJ2-5, the V gene TRBV11-2; unclear D gene. The CDR3 contains 14 residues. V was cut by 2 bases and J by 3 bases, with 10 bases left in between. Germline V lookup: CDR1 SGHAT, CDR2 FQNNGV. This CDR3 is CASSLRPSEETQYF. The CDR3 nucleotides are TGTGCCAGCAGCTTACGGCCGAGCGAAGAGACCCAGTACTTC.

This chain uses TRBV5-4 with TRBJ1-6; TRBD1 aligns across 7 bases. The germline V gene encodes CDR1 SGHNT and CDR2 YYREEE (reference sequence). The CDR3 is 15 residues long. V shed 1 base, J shed 11 bases, and the junction held 9 bases outside the gene matches. The CDR3: CASSLPSEGATPLHF. The DNA for the CDR3 is TGTGCCAGCAGCTTGCCCTCGGAGGGGGCTACACCCCTCCACTTT.

This clone was detected a few times. This sequence joins TRBV18 and TRBJ2-7; 12 positions match TRBD1. This CDR3 contains 17 residues. Germline V CDR1 and CDR2: KGHSH, LQKENI. V gave up 6 bases and J gave up 4 bases; unmatched junction bases: 13. The CDR3 spells CASSLSPGTGGMYEQYF. CDR3 DNA sequence: TGTGCCAGCTCCCTCTCCCCTGGGACAGGGGGCATGTACGAGCAGTACTTC. Looking up the rest from reference TRBV18 and TRBJ2-7 gives the full variable domain: NAGVMQNPRHLVRRRGQEARLRCSPMKGHSHVYWYRQLPEEGLKFMVYLQKENIIDESGMPKERFSAEFPKEGPSILRIQQVVRGDSAAYFCASSLSPGTGGMYEQYFGPGTRLTVT.

The V call is TRBV7-9, the J call TRBJ2-3; 12 positions agree with TRBD2. Per germline, CDR1 SEHNR and CDR2 FQNEAQ (reference sequence). The CDR3 covers 18 residues. Germline trimming cut 5 bases from V and 0 bases from J; bases unmatched to any gene: 9. CDR3 in amino acids: CASSPRTSGVPSTDTQYF. As DNA, the CDR3 is TGTGCCAGCAGCCCCCGGACTAGCGGGGTTCCTAGCACAGATACGCAGTATTTT.

The rearrangement joins TRBV19 to TRBJ2-7, with a tentative D call TRBD1 (7 bases). V was clipped by 1 base and J by 2 bases, with 15 bases between them. This CDR3 spans 16 amino acids. The V gene's germline CDR1 is LNHDA and CDR2 SQIVND (reference sequence). CDR3 loop: CASSIGTGDFPYEQYF. The CDR3 DNA reads as TGTGCCAGTAGTATAGGTACAGGGGACTTCCCCTACGAGCAGTACTTC.

The chain carries TRBV28 and TRBJ2-2; 8 bases line up with TRBD1. The CDR3 is 16 residues long. The V and J ends lost 5 bases and 0 bases, in that order; junction bases with no gene match: 5. Germline loops: CDR1 MDHEN, CDR2 SYDVKM. CDR3 DNA sequence: TGTGCCAGCAGTATGCAACAGGGGGCGAACACCGGGGAGCTGTTTTTT. Translation gives CASSMQQGANTGELFF.

This clone was counted between two and nine times. The V and J genes are TRBV29-1 and TRBJ2-3, with D perhaps TRBD2 (5 bases). Germline lookup yields CDR1 SQVTM and CDR2 ANQGSEA. CDR3 length: 13 residues. V was cut by 4 bases and J by 1 base, with 9 bases left in between. The CDR3 sequence is CSVGFGGTDTQYF. The CDR3 DNA reads as TGCAGCGTTGGATTCGGGGGCACAGATACGCAGTATTTT.

This clone was detected a few times. The V call is TRBV29-1, the J call TRBJ1-2, with 7 positions matching TRBD1. Germline V gene data show CDR1 as SQVTM and CDR2 as ANQGSEA. V dropped 5 bases and J dropped 0; count of bases not matched to a gene: 3. The CDR3 is made up of 13 amino acids. The CDR3 region has the DNA TGCAGCGTTAGGACAGGCTCTAACTATGGCTACACCTTC. It translates to CSVRTGSNYGYTF.

This clone was detected only a few times. The V gene is TRBV19, the J gene TRBJ1-5; no firm D call. CDR3 length equals 13 residues. The V end was cut by 5 bases, the J end by 5 bases, with 10 bases between. CDR1 is LNHDA, CDR2 SQIVND, per germline (reference sequence). Written as DNA, the CDR3 is TGTGCCAGTAGTGCCATGAGAGATCAGCCCCAGCATTTT. Its protein is CASSAMRDQPQHF.